These T cell receptor beta chains were read from a single sample in a study of blood T cell repertoires in COVID-19. Profiled with immunoSEQ multiplex PCR; TCRdb holds only in-frame clones, not every one. This table has about 210,000 clones, over 70% appearing once. Sequenced sample: peripheral blood. These receptors originate from a woman aged 45 to 65 with acute or convalescent COVID-19. Each CDR3 is given with its conserved first and last residue. Fields, in order: clone size, J gene, V gene, D gene, CDR3 DNA, CDR3 protein. A D gene is named only where the DNA matches it firmly. Not every row has a clone size; where given, it reads once, few, many or a size class.

size: -; J: TRBJ1-1; V: TRBV2; D: -; DNA: TGTGCCAGCACGTCCTTGCAGGGATGGAACACTGAAGCTTTCTTT; CDR3: CASTSLQGWNTEAFF
size: -; J: TRBJ2-3; V: TRBV6-5; D: -; DNA: TGTGCCAGCAGTTTAACTTATGCCACAGATACGCAGTATTTT; CDR3: CASSLTYATDTQYF
size: -; J: TRBJ2-1; V: TRBV24-1; D: -; DNA: TGTGCCACCAGTGTCACCGGGACACTCGAGCGGGGTGAGCAGTTCTTC; CDR3: CATSVTGTLERGEQFF
size: -; J: TRBJ2-1; V: TRBV3-1/TRBV3-2; D: TRBD2; DNA: TGTGCCAGCAGCCAAGGACCTAGCGGAGAGCAGTTCTTC; CDR3: CASSQGPSGEQFF
size: -; J: TRBJ2-4; V: TRBV2; D: TRBD1; DNA: TGTGCCAGCAGTGCCAGGGACAGGGGAGAGTACTTC; CDR3: CASSARDRGEYF
size: once; J: TRBJ1-1; V: TRBV25-1; D: -; DNA: TGTGCCAGCAGTGAAGGCGGGGCAGGAGCTTTCTTT; CDR3: CASSEGGAGAFF
size: -; J: TRBJ2-7; V: TRBV19; D: TRBD1; DNA: TGTGCCAGTAGTCTGAGGACAGGGGGCATGGACGAGCAGTACTTC; CDR3: CASSLRTGGMDEQYF
size: -; J: TRBJ1-2; V: TRBV10-2; D: -; DNA: TGCGCCAGCACCTCCAGGGCAGGGGAAAGTCGCTACACCTTC; CDR3: CASTSRAGESRYTF
size: -; J: TRBJ2-7; V: TRBV7-9; D: -; DNA: TGTGCCAGCAGCTTTGCGGGCAGCTCCTACGAGCAGTACTTC; CDR3: CASSFAGSSYEQYF
size: -; J: TRBJ1-1; V: TRBV28; D: -; DNA: TGTGCCAGCCAGACAGACACTGAAGCTTTCTTT; CDR3: CASQTDTEAFF
size: once; J: TRBJ2-6; V: TRBV24-1; D: TRBD2; DNA: TGTGCCACCAGTGTCGGACTAGCGTCTGGGGCCAACGTCCTGACTTTC; CDR3: CATSVGLASGANVLTF
size: few; J: TRBJ2-7; V: TRBV30; D: TRBD1; DNA: TGTGCCTGGAGTCCCGGGACAGGGGGATCCTACGAGCAGTACTTC; CDR3: CAWSPGTGGSYEQYF
size: -; J: TRBJ2-7; V: TRBV2; D: TRBD2; DNA: TGTGCCAGCAGTGAAGGCGATAGCGGGAAACCCTACGAGCAGTACTTC; CDR3: CASSEGDSGKPYEQYF
size: -; J: TRBJ2-1; V: TRBV29-1; D: TRBD2; DNA: TGCAGCGTAGAACTAGCGGGACTCCCCGTGGATGAGCAGTTCTTC; CDR3: CSVELAGLPVDEQFF
size: -; J: TRBJ1-2; V: TRBV19; D: TRBD1; DNA: TGTGCCAGTAGTATAGCAGAGGGGGCGAGGGGCTACACCTTC; CDR3: CASSIAEGARGYTF
size: -; J: TRBJ1-1; V: TRBV18; D: -; DNA: TGTGCCAGCTCACCACCGGGGAGCAGCAACACTGAAGCTTTCTTT; CDR3: CASSPPGSSNTEAFF
size: -; J: TRBJ2-3; V: TRBV2; D: TRBD1; DNA: TGTGCCAGCAGTGAAAGGGACAGCTACACAGATACGCAGTATTTT; CDR3: CASSERDSYTDTQYF
size: -; J: TRBJ1-4; V: TRBV5-1; D: TRBD1; DNA: TGCGCCAGCAGCGAGGGACAGGGTCAAGAAAAACTGTTTTTT; CDR3: CASSEGQGQEKLFF
size: -; J: TRBJ1-3; V: TRBV7-2; D: -; DNA: TGTGCCAGCAGCTTAGCGTTCGGGAACACCATATATTTT; CDR3: CASSLAFGNTIYF
size: few; J: TRBJ1-1; V: TRBV28; D: -; DNA: TGTGCCAGCAGTTTAGATAGAGAACAGTTGAACACTGAAGCTTTCTTT; CDR3: CASSLDREQLNTEAFF
size: -; J: TRBJ1-5; V: TRBV2; D: TRBD1; DNA: TGTGCCAGCAGCGTCTCAACAGGGGATCAGCCCCAGCATTTT; CDR3: CASSVSTGDQPQHF
size: once; J: TRBJ2-4; V: TRBV29-1; D: -; DNA: TGCAGCGCTGCCCTATTCTCGGCGGAGAAAAACATTCAGTACTTC; CDR3: CSAALFSAEKNIQYF
size: -; J: TRBJ2-2; V: TRBV4-1; D: TRBD2; DNA: TGCGCCAGCAACTATCCCGGGACTAGCGCCACCGGGGAGCTGTTTTTT; CDR3: CASNYPGTSATGELFF